These T cell receptor beta chains were read from a single sample in a study of long-term antiretroviral therapy in people with HIV. Some clones are missing from TCRdb's copy, which holds only in-frame ones; the method was immunoSEQ multiplex PCR. In the table there are tens of thousands of clones, 70% to 80% of which are singletons. The sample here was unsorted PBMCs, taken 1.9 years after starting antiretroviral therapy. The receptors stem from a man between 18 and 29 years old with HIV. The CDR3 runs from the conserved cysteine through the conserved F or W. A D gene is named only where the DNA matches it firmly. A row's size may be missing; if present it is once, few, many or a size class.

clone size	CDR3 length	D gene	V gene	J gene	CDR3 DNA	CDR3 protein
.	11	.	TRBV19	TRBJ1-1	TGTGCCAGTAGGAGATGGACTGAAGCTTTCTTT	CASRRWTEAFF
.	14	TRBD1	TRBV7-3	TRBJ1-3	TGTGCCAGCAGCCTCACAGGGGGTGGAAACACCATATATTTT	CASSLTGGGNTIYF
.	17	.	TRBV10-3	TRBJ1-3	TGTGCCATCAGTGAGTCGGCACCTACGAGCTCTGGAAACACCATATATTTT	CAISESAPTSSGNTIYF
once	16	.	TRBV21-1	TRBJ2-5	TGTGCCAGCAGCAAAAGGTCTAGCGGGGTACAAGAGACCCAGTACTTC	CASSKRSSGVQETQYF
.	18	TRBD2	TRBV7-9	TRBJ2-6	TGTGCCAGCAGCCCCCGAGGCGCGCGGGGGGGAGGGGCCAACGTCCTGACTTTC	CASSPRGARGGGANVLTF
.	12	.	TRBV11-3	TRBJ2-7	TGTGCCAGCAGCTTAGGCAGCTACGAGCAGTACTTC	CASSLGSYEQYF
once	16	.	TRBV2	TRBJ1-1	TGTGCCAGCAGTGCAACAGTCCCCCCTCTTAACACTGAAGCTTTCTTT	CASSATVPPLNTEAFF
.	13	.	TRBV28	TRBJ1-2	TGTGCCAGCAGTCCCCCAGAACGGTATGGCTACACCTTC	CASSPPERYGYTF
.	16	.	TRBV7-8	TRBJ1-1	TGTGCCAGCAGCTTAGGTGTCCACCTAGAGAACACTGAAGCTTTCTTT	CASSLGVHLENTEAFF
.	15	TRBD1	TRBV11-3	TRBJ2-2	TGTGCCAGCAGCTCGGGACAGGGAGGCACCGGGGAGCTGTTTTTT	CASSSGQGGTGELFF
few	14	.	TRBV11-2	TRBJ2-2	TGTGCCAGCAGCTTAGATCCGACAGCCGGGGAGCTGTTTTTT	CASSLDPTAGELFF
.	15	TRBD2	TRBV7-9	TRBJ2-1	TGTGCCAGCAGCGTTCTGAGCGGGGGGGGAGATGAGCAGTTCTTC	CASSVLSGGGDEQFF
.	15	TRBD1	TRBV6-6	TRBJ2-3	TGTGCCAGCAGTTACGGAGGACAGGGAACCGATACGCAGTATTTT	CASSYGGQGTDTQYF
few	15	.	TRBV27	TRBJ1-1	TGTGCCAGCAGTCCAGGCATGGAACGGAACACTGAAGCTTTCTTT	CASSPGMERNTEAFF
.	13	.	TRBV4-1	TRBJ1-6	TGCGCCAGCAGGGGGACGAGGGGTTCACCCCTCCACTTT	CASRGTRGSPLHF
.	14	.	TRBV7-9	TRBJ2-5	TGTGCCAGCAGCTTAAAGGAGGGAAGTGAGACCCAGTACTTC	CASSLKEGSETQYF
.	14	.	TRBV9	TRBJ1-2	TGTGCCAGCAGCGTAGGAGGGGATAGCTATGGCTACACCTTC	CASSVGGDSYGYTF
.	16	TRBD2	TRBV5-1	TRBJ2-1	TGCGCCAGCAGCTTGGCTAGCGGGGGGTTTGTGAATGAGCAGTTCTTC	CASSLASGGFVNEQFF
.	13	.	TRBV16	TRBJ1-1	TGTGCCAGCAGCCACGGGGGATACACTGAAGCTTTCTTT	CASSHGGYTEAFF
.	16	.	TRBV10-3	TRBJ2-2	TGTGCCATCAGCCAGTCCGGGAGCGCGAACACCGGGGAGCTGTTTTTT	CAISQSGSANTGELFF
.	18	TRBD2	TRBV7-9	TRBJ2-5	TGTGCCAGCAGTTCTCCGGGACTAGCGGGGGGCCGGGGGGAGACCCAGTACTTC	CASSSPGLAGGRGETQYF
.	13	.	TRBV5-1	TRBJ1-1	TGCGCCAGCAGCTTATTAGGGTACACTGAAGCTTTCTTT	CASSLLGYTEAFF
few	17	TRBD1	TRBV5-6	TRBJ1-5	TGTGCCAGCAGCTTGAGGACAGGGCGGGGAAGCAATCAGCCCCAGCATTTT	CASSLRTGRGSNQPQHF
.	14	.	TRBV13	TRBJ2-5	TGTGCCAGCAGCCTTCAAGGGGGACAAGAGACCCAGTACTTC	CASSLQGGQETQYF
once	14	TRBD1	TRBV7-7	TRBJ2-5	TGTGCTAGCAGCCCAGACAGGGTGTCAGAGACCCAGTACTTC	CASSPDRVSETQYF
.	11	.	TRBV5-6	TRBJ1-2	TGTGCCAGCAGCGGGATGTTTGGCTACACCTTC	CASSGMFGYTF
.	15	.	TRBV5-6	TRBJ2-5	TGTGCCAGCAGCCCCTCCCAGGGGATCGGGGAGACCCAGTACTTC	CASSPSQGIGETQYF
.	15	.	TRBV5-1	TRBJ2-3	TGCGCCAGTACCAGAGGAGACGGAGTCTCAGATACGCAGTATTTT	CASTRGDGVSDTQYF
.	12	.	TRBV6-1	TRBJ1-5	TGTGCCAGCAGTGAAGCTTGGGGTTTGAATAGTTTT	CASSEAWGLNSF
few	12	.	TRBV10-3	TRBJ1-5	TGTGCCACACAGGAGGGCAATCAGCCCCAGCATTTT	CATQEGNQPQHF
.	13	.	TRBV7-3	TRBJ1-1	TGTGCCAGCAGCTCTCAGGGCGACACTGAAGCTTTCTTT	CASSSQGDTEAFF
.	15	TRBD1	TRBV7-6	TRBJ1-1	TGTGCCAGCAGCTTAGGGACAGGGGTGGGCACTGAAGCTTTCTTT	CASSLGTGVGTEAFF
.	15	.	TRBV28	TRBJ2-5	TGTGCCAGCAGTCTACCCCTGGACAGTCAAGAGACCCAGTACTTC	CASSLPLDSQETQYF
.	17	.	TRBV5-1	TRBJ2-5	TGCGCCAGCAGCTCGAGGGGGAAAGGCTCGGAGGGAGAGACCCAGTACTTC	CASSSRGKGSEGETQYF
.	16	TRBD2	TRBV19	TRBJ2-3	TGTGCCAGTAGCCAACCGGGGGGGGTAGGCGCAGATACGCAGTATTTT	CASSQPGGVGADTQYF
.	12	.	TRBV10-1	TRBJ1-1	TGCGCCAGGAAGACAGTAAACACTGAAGCTTTCTTT	CARKTVNTEAFF